The 25 T cell receptor beta chains presented below share a single source sample, sequenced in a study of early T cells in non-severe SARS-CoV-2 infection. TCRdb used MiXCR to reprocess the 5' RACE reads, holding one entry per CDR3 protein. The sample has more than 20,000 distinct CDR3 sequences, approximately 4% seen once. What was sequenced was whole blood. The receptors come from an adult who was a healthcare worker with PCR-confirmed SARS-CoV-2 infection or an uninfected control (not recorded which).

This clonotype showed up many times. The chain joins TRBV28 to TRBJ2-1, with 7 bases matching TRBD2. The CDR3 is 14 residues long. CDR1 and CDR2 from the germline V gene are MDHEN and SYDVKM. V trimming: 7 bases; J trimming: 6 bases; junction bases outside the gene matches: 9. The DNA of the CDR3 is TGTGCCAGCAACGGCGGGAGAGCGACCAATGAGCAGTTCTTC. As protein: CASNGGRATNEQFF.

This chain connects TRBV20-1 to TRBJ1-1; D might be TRBD1 (5 bases). The germline V and J ends were trimmed by 2 bases and 11 bases, with 12 bases remaining between them. This CDR3 contains 11 residues. Germline values: CDR1 DFQATT, CDR2 SNEGSKA (reference sequence). Here the CDR3 reads CSARLDSRAFF. In nucleotides, the CDR3 is TGCAGTGCTAGATTAGACAGTCGGGCTTTCTTT.

This clonotype has a count of ten or more. V is TRBV5-4 and J is TRBJ2-3; no clear D gene. The CDR3 spans 13 residues. V was trimmed by 4 bases and J by 3 bases, leaving 9 bases between them. Germline CDR1 and CDR2: SGHNT and YYREEE (reference sequence). This CDR3 is CASSRELTDTQYF. The CDR3 DNA follows: TGTGCCAGCAGCCGCGAGTTGACAGATACGCAGTATTTT. The full variable domain, in which reference TRBV5-4 and TRBJ2-3 provide the parts outside the CDR3, is ETGVTQSPTHLIKTRGQQVTLRCSSQSGHNTVSWYQQALGQGPQFIFQYYREEENGRGNFPPRFSGLQFPNYSSELNVNALELDDSALYLCASSRELTDTQYFGPGTRLTVL.

Ten or more counts support this clonotype. This chain connects TRBV18 to TRBJ1-2, with D unclear. CDR3 length: 14 residues. Germline V gene data show CDR1 as KGHSH and CDR2 as LQKENI. Trimming removed 2 bases from V and 8 bases from J, with 15 bases in between. Here the CDR3 DNA reads TGTGCCAGCTCACCAATGGGGAGTAGTTGGGGCTACACCTTC. Translating it yields CASSPMGSSWGYTF.

This clonotype has at least ten counts. This chain links TRBV6-2 or TRBV6-3 with TRBJ2-7, with D tentatively TRBD1 or TRBD2 (5 bases each). There are 12 residues in the CDR3. V dropped 6 bases and J dropped 6 bases, with 12 bases sitting between them. Germline V lookup: CDR1 MNHEY, CDR2 SVGEGT. The CDR3 DNA is TGTGCCAGCAGAACGGGGCACCTCGAGCAGTACTTC. Its translation is CASRTGHLEQYF.

This clonotype was detected ten times or more. The V call is TRBV4-1, the J call TRBJ1-2; no clear D. Germline loops: CDR1 MGHRA, CDR2 YSYEKL. The CDR3 runs 13 residues. V was pared by 2 bases and J by 4 bases, with 8 bases between. CDR3 amino acids: CASSQWAGYGYTF. CDR3 DNA sequence: TGCGCCAGCAGCCAATGGGCGGGCTATGGCTACACCTTC.

This clonotype has at least ten counts. V is TRBV7-3 and J is TRBJ2-5, with D tentatively TRBD2 (6 bases). The CDR3 is 13 amino acids. Between the trimmed V and J ends, which lost 3 bases and 5 bases, there was a span of 10 bases. The germline gives CDR1 SGHTA, CDR2 FQGTGA. CDR3 DNA: TGTGCCAGCAGCTTGGGGGGATCGGAGACCCAGTACTTC. Translating it yields CASSLGGSETQYF.

This rearrangement joins TRBV7-8 to TRBJ1-2, with D possibly being TRBD1 (5 bases). The length of the CDR3 is 14 residues. Germline lookup yields CDR1 SGHVS and CDR2 FQNEAQ. The V gene lost 2 bases and the J gene lost 6 bases, with 13 bases spanning the gap. The CDR3 DNA reads as TGTGCCAGCAGCTTAAAACCGGGACCAAATGGCTACACCTTC. This sequence encodes CASSLKPGPNGYTF. Complete variable domain (other parts from reference TRBV7-8 and TRBJ1-2): GAGVSQSPRYKVAKRGQDVALRCDPISGHVSLFWYQQALGQGPEFLTYFQNEAQLDKSGLPSDRFFAERPEGSVSTLKIQRTQQEDSAVYLCASSLKPGPNGYTFGSGTRLTVV.

This chain uses TRBV6-5 with TRBJ1-2; the match to TRBD1 covers 11 bases. Germline CDR1 is MNHEY and CDR2 is SVGAGI. The junction had 2 bases not matched to a gene; V was cut back by 0 bases and J by 2 bases. The CDR3 extends over 16 amino acids. The CDR3 spells CASSYSRTGGNYGYTF. DNA for the CDR3: TGTGCCAGCAGTTACTCGAGGACAGGGGGCAACTATGGCTACACCTTC.

This clonotype was counted at least ten times. The genes are TRBV15 and TRBJ2-6; TRBD1 might be the D (6 bases). Germline CDR1 is LNHNV and CDR2 is YYDKDF (reference sequence). V was trimmed by 0 bases and J by 1 base, leaving 7 bases between them. The CDR3 runs 16 residues. CDR3 DNA: TGTGCCACCAGCAGAGAAGGACAGTCTGGGGCCAACGTCCTGACTTTC. Its translation: CATSREGQSGANVLTF.

This clonotype was found a few times. The gene calls are TRBV28 and TRBJ1-2; no clear D. The CDR3 has 12 residues. Trimming took 6 bases from V and 4 from J, leaving 9 bases between them. In germline, CDR1 is MDHEN, CDR2 SYDVKM. The CDR3 region is CASRIGTYGYTF. CDR3 sequence (DNA): TGTGCCAGCAGGATCGGTACCTATGGCTACACCTTC.

This clonotype was seen at least ten times. The rearrangement uses TRBV12-3 or TRBV12-4 and TRBJ2-3; 10 nucleotides line up with TRBD2. The CDR3 runs to 14 residues. V lost 5 bases to trimming and J lost 9 bases; unmatched junction nucleotides: 8. Here the CDR3 reads CASSRTSGRRTQYF. In DNA, the CDR3 is TGTGCCAGCAGTCGGACTAGCGGTCGACGGACGCAGTATTTT.

This clonotype was counted many times. The rearrangement links TRBV29-1 to TRBJ2-1; 9 bases map to TRBD2. V gave up 6 bases and J gave up 3 bases; unmatched junction bases: 6. This CDR3 is 14 amino acids long. Germline V gives CDR1 SQVTM, CDR2 ANQGSEA. The CDR3 coding sequence is TGCAGCGTAAAGCGGGAGGACAACTACAATGAGCAGTTCTTC. It specifies CSVKREDNYNEQFF.

In its sample, this clonotype is medium-sized. V usage is TRBV12-3 or TRBV12-4 and J usage is TRBJ1-3; D unclear. V was cut by 3 bases and J by 6 bases, with 6 bases left in between. This CDR3 region has 12 residues. This chain's CDR3 is CASSFNPNTIYF. CDR3 sequence (DNA): TGTGCCAGCAGTTTTAATCCAAACACCATATATTTT.

This clonotype was recorded at least ten times. V and J are TRBV5-1 and TRBJ2-7; tentatively, D is TRBD1 (6 bases). CDR3 length: 14 residues. Trimming stripped 3 bases from V and 3 bases from J, with 13 bases between. CDR1 is SGHRS and CDR2 is YFSETQ in the germline V gene. CDR3 nucleotides: TGCGCCAGCAGCTCAACTCAACAGGGCTACGAGCAGTACTTC. The encoded protein is CASSSTQQGYEQYF.

This clonotype was seen many times. The V and J genes are TRBV28 and TRBJ2-1; no reliable D call. Germline CDR1 is MDHEN and CDR2 is SYDVKM. The length of the CDR3 is 10 residues. V was clipped by 10 bases and J by 5 bases, with 6 bases between them. The CDR3 here is CATLNNEQFF. CDR3 coding DNA: TGTGCCACTCTTAACAATGAGCAGTTCTTC.

This clonotype was detected ten times or more. This chain links TRBV18 with TRBJ1-1, with TRBD1 as a possible D gene (5 bases). V lost 4 bases and J 0 bases, leaving 15 bases between the germline ends. CDR3 length equals 16 residues. Looked up from germline, CDR1 is KGHSH and CDR2 is LQKENI. CDR3 coding DNA: TGTGCCAGCTCACAGAACCTACAGGACATGAACACTGAAGCTTTCTTT. Translated, it gives CASSQNLQDMNTEAFF.

This clonotype was recorded at least ten times. This chain links TRBV4-2 with TRBJ2-2; 11 bases are a match to TRBD1. CDR3 length: 14 residues. Germline trimming cut 3 bases from V and 6 bases from J; bases unmatched to any gene: 0. Germline assignment: CDR1 LGHNA and CDR2 YNFKEQ. The CDR3 bases are TGTGCCAGCAGCCAGGGACAGGGGGCCGGGGAGCTGTTTTTT. As protein: CASSQGQGAGELFF.

The J gene is TRBJ2-2, the V gene TRBV5-4; D gene uncertain. This CDR3 has 14 amino acids. The V end lost 0 bases, the J end lost 5 bases, and 8 bases lay between the germline ends. The germline V gene has CDR1 SGHNT and CDR2 YYREEE (reference sequence). The CDR3 nucleotides read TGTGCCAGCAGCTTGGCCGTCAGGACCGGGGAGCTGTTTTTT. Its protein is CASSLAVRTGELFF.

This clonotype was counted at least ten times. CDR3 sequence: CASSQLNIQYF. The DNA of the CDR3 is TGCGCCAGCAGCCAATTGAACATTCAGTACTTC. This chain connects TRBV4-1 to TRBJ2-4; D remains ambiguous. The germline gives CDR1 MGHRA, CDR2 YSYEKL. V lost 2 bases to trimming and J lost 7 bases, with 3 bases between them. This CDR3 comprises 11 residues.

This clonotype was observed many times. The chain recombines TRBV12-3 or TRBV12-4 with TRBJ1-4; D is possibly TRBD1 (5 bases). The CDR3 covers 14 residues. Deletions cut 6 bases from V and 6 bases from J, with 14 bases between. CDR3 residues: CASRSGRRHEKLFF. CDR3 nucleotides: TGTGCCAGCAGGTCGGGACGGCGTCATGAAAAACTGTTTTTT.

In this sample, this clonotype turned up many times. The rearrangement uses TRBV7-8 and TRBJ2-3; no clear D gene. The CDR3 totals 12 residues. Germline-derived CDR1 and CDR2 are SGHVS and FQNEAQ. V was clipped by 5 bases and J by 1 base, with 4 bases between them. CDR3 bases: TGTGCCAGCAGCCCACGCACAGATACGCAGTATTTT. Translating it yields CASSPRTDTQYF.

This clonotype appeared many times. The chain combines TRBV19 with TRBJ1-5; tentatively, D is TRBD1 (6 bases). The CDR3 covers 16 residues. Trimming took off 7 bases at V and 5 bases at J, with 21 bases between the two ends. Germline CDR1 reads LNHDA; CDR2 reads SQIVND (reference sequence). Here the CDR3 DNA reads TGTGCCAGTATTCAAAGGGGGTCGGGCCGGGATCAGCCCCAGCATTTT. This sequence encodes CASIQRGSGRDQPQHF.

This clonotype was counted only a few times. V and J are TRBV20-1 and TRBJ1-6, with TRBD1 matching 9 bases. The CDR3 spans 15 residues. From germline, CDR1 is DFQATT and CDR2 SNEGSKA (reference sequence). Trimming at V came to 5 bases and at J to 10 bases, leaving 12 bases not matched to a gene. CDR3 DNA: TGCAGTGCTGGGTCCCGGGACAGGGTCTTCTCACCCCTCCACTTT. Translating it yields CSAGSRDRVFSPLHF.

This clonotype was detected many times. CDR3 amino acids: CSVSTSGGSSYNEQFF. The CDR3 coding sequence is TGCAGCGTTTCTACTAGCGGGGGTAGCTCCTACAATGAGCAGTTCTTC. V and J are TRBV29-1 and TRBJ2-1; 11 bases agree with TRBD2. The CDR3 loop spans 16 amino acids. Germline V CDR1 and CDR2: SQVTM, ANQGSEA. Trimming cost V 5 bases and J 0 bases; bases outside gene matches: 6.